This T cell receptor beta chain was profiled in a study of T cell responses to AZD1222 COVID-19 vaccine (dated by TCRdb to the early 2020s). Regarding the research as a whole: AZD1222 recipients whose second dose came at about 4 weeks and those whose second dose came at about 12 weeks were combined into one group, since spike-specific TCR depth and breadth did not differ between the two schedules. Trial participants were enrolled into age subgroups of 18-55, 56-69 and 70-plus years, which contained about 150, 27 and 61 TCR-sequenced participants, respectively. TCR sequencing covered some 240 trial participants: 207 given two doses of AZD1222 and about 26 given two doses of MenACWY control vaccine. The investigation overall reported the following: In the small 56-69-year group, the increase in depth fell short of significance, most likely because of low power. Spike-specific TCR breadth and depth rose significantly after two AZD1222 doses compared with day 0 and with MenACWY recipients. Most participants were white British and females outnumbered males, and the authors suggested that clonal diversity may have been underestimated. The vaccine-associated CD4 TCRs covered the entire spike protein, and the dominant responses fell in regions 160-218 and 743-854. Conclusions about previously exposed vaccinees are limited because only 5 or 6 AZD1222 recipients were SARS-CoV-2 seropositive at baseline. No day 14 peak-response samples were available, so repertoires were characterized only after the peak T cell response. Reportedly, close to half of the unique spike-specific TCRs recognized epitopes lying outside the regions that are mutated in the B.1.351 and B.1.1.7 variants.

Comments on this clone: Its cognate antigen has yet to be identified. There are no base qualities to consult, and no much larger clone falls within one base.

V loses 1 base, J loses 5 bases, and the germline ends lie 10 bases apart. The germline V gene supplies CDR1 SGHDT and CDR2 YYEEEE. The CDR3 runs 14 residues from the cysteine to the phenylalanine. Of the read, only the CDR3 DNA is kept; its 42 bases are in frame from base 1. Read against the paper, the sample's time point label means: baseline before first vaccination. Samples from vaccinated people were obtained from the UK trials COV001 and COV002, which included a single-blind randomized controlled phase 2/3 trial of AZD1222 (ChAdOx1 nCoV-19) in healthy adults. For TCRbeta chain sequencing, PBMC samples from trial participants were taken at day 0 and at day 28 after the second dose. The CDR3 regions of human TCRbeta chains were analyzed by immunosequencing. The authors' pipeline ran thus. TCRs in the repertoires were compared against a reference library of SARS-CoV-2-specific TCRs that had been generated with the MIRA antigen-specificity platform. Breadth meant the fraction of unique TCRs that were SARS-CoV-2-associated, whereas depth meant the fraction of total T cells that were SARS-CoV-2-associated. Each spike-specific TCR was assigned to its reactive spike region and to a CD4 or CD8 class using the MIRA data. Log10-transformed breadth and depth values were compared by one-way ANOVA with Sidak's multiple comparisons tests. TCRdb obtained this table from immuneACCESS and retained in-frame rearrangements with V and J assigned. These tables miss some clones; where compared with another copy, unresolved V genes account for less than half of the shortfall, and the remainder is unexplained. The V and J calls and clone size come from that table; D and trimming were worked out from the DNA. Across this sample there are 180,000 or so clones, with about 93% seen only once. Of the sample, 0.64% is held by the ten largest clones.

Here the chain combines TRBV5-6 and TRBJ1-5, with the D gene not clear enough to name. This material consisted of peripheral blood, taken on day 0 of AZD1222 vaccination. The clonotype originates from an adult in good health. CDR3 reads: CASSLLGLDQPQHF. The DNA is TGTGCCAGCAGCTTGTTGGGGTTGGATCAGCCCCAGCATTTT.